Listed here are 18 T cell receptor beta chains from one sample, sequenced in a study of blood T cell repertoires in COVID-19. Profiling relied on immunoSEQ multiplex PCR, and the TCRdb table lists in-frame clones only, not all of them. The sample has 56,000 or so clones; 85% to 90% are singletons. The sample comprised peripheral blood. Receptors originate from a man aged 50 to 59 with acute or convalescent COVID-19.

The genes are TRBV2 and TRBJ1-3; 7 bases are a match to TRBD1. Germline V CDR1 and CDR2: SNHLY, FYNNEI. With V trimmed by 6 bases and J by 4 bases, 9 bases remained unmatched. This CDR3 has 15 amino acids. The CDR3 region has the DNA TGTGCCAGCAGCCTACAGGGGTTGGGAGGAAACACCATATATTTT. Protein sequence: CASSLQGLGGNTIYF.

The genes are TRBV28 and TRBJ2-7; the match to TRBD2 covers 7 bases. The germline V gene has CDR1 MDHEN and CDR2 SYDVKM. This CDR3 has 14 amino acids. J was trimmed by 2 bases and V by 6 bases; bases with no gene match: 7. In nucleotides, the CDR3 is TGTGCCAGCAGGACGGGAGGCCTACCCTACGAGCAGTACTTC. Translation gives CASRTGGLPYEQYF.

The V gene is TRBV18, the J gene TRBJ1-3; 8 bases match TRBD1. The trim removed 0 bases at V and 4 bases at J, leaving 5 bases unmatched. Germline V lookup: CDR1 KGHSH, CDR2 LQKENI. CDR3 length equals 16 residues. CDR3 in DNA: TGTGCCAGCTCACCACCGCAGGGGGCCGGAGGAAACACCATATATTTT. Translated, it gives CASSPPQGAGGNTIYF.

The CDR3 is CASSEDQGRYGYTF. CDR3 nucleotide sequence: TGTGCCAGCAGTGAAGACCAGGGGCGATATGGCTACACCTTC. The chain joins TRBV2 to TRBJ1-2; D may be TRBD1 (6 bases). This CDR3 region has 14 residues. Germline CDR1 and CDR2: SNHLY and FYNNEI. Trimming took 1 base from V and 5 from J, leaving 11 bases between them.

DNA of the CDR3: TGTGCCAGCAGCTTATTGGCTAGCGGGAGAACCTACGAGCAGTACTTC. It is translated as CASSLLASGRTYEQYF. V and J are TRBV11-2 and TRBJ2-7; 10 bases match TRBD2. The CDR3 sequence is 16 residues long. The trim removed 2 bases at V and 2 bases at J, leaving 6 bases unmatched. The germline V gene encodes CDR1 SGHAT and CDR2 FQNNGV.

The rearrangement links TRBV2 to TRBJ1-2, with TRBD1 matching 7 bases. The V segment lost 6 bases and the J segment 5 bases; nucleotides outside the gene matches: 12. The length of the CDR3 is 15 residues. CDR1 SNHLY and CDR2 FYNNEI come from the germline V gene. Here the CDR3 reads CASREQGTSYYGYTF. As DNA, the CDR3 is TGTGCCAGCAGGGAACAGGGGACATCATATTATGGCTACACCTTC.

This chain links TRBV11-1 with TRBJ1-1; D call uncertain. CDR1 SGHAT and CDR2 FQDESV come from the germline V gene (reference sequence). Trimming took 5 bases from V and 4 from J, leaving 20 bases between them. The CDR3 covers 16 residues. CDR3 nucleotides: TGTGCCAGCAGCCTCGGCGGCACCTTTATTGGCACTGAAGCTTTCTTT. It translates to CASSLGGTFIGTEAFF.

V gene TRBV24-1 combines with J gene TRBJ1-2; TRBD1 agrees at 8 bases. Germline V CDR1 and CDR2: KGHDR, SFDVKD. The junction had 8 bases not matched to a gene; V was cut back by 5 bases and J by 7 bases. The CDR3 is made up of 14 amino acids. The CDR3 bases are TGTGCCACCAGTGGAAGGACAGGGTCGTCTGGCTACACCTTC. This translates into CATSGRTGSSGYTF.

The chain links TRBV7-8 to TRBJ2-2, with 7 bases aligning to TRBD1. CDR1 and CDR2 (germline): SGHVS, FQNEAQ. CDR3 size: 15 residues. V shed 4 bases and J 4 bases; nucleotides not matched to a gene: 6. The CDR3: CASSYTGVLTGELFF. The CDR3 bases are TGTGCCAGCAGCTACACAGGGGTTCTCACCGGGGAGCTGTTTTTT.

The V and J genes are TRBV5-1 and TRBJ2-1; 14 bases align to TRBD2. The germline CDR1 and CDR2 sequences are SGHRS and YFSETQ. V was pared by 0 bases and J by 7 bases, with 3 bases of the junction left unmatched. The CDR3 length is 16 residues. The CDR3 nucleotides are TGCGCCAGCAGCTTGGTGGGACTAGCGGGAGATAATGAGCAGTTCTTC. Its protein is CASSLVGLAGDNEQFF. Combining the CDR3 with reference TRBV5-1 and TRBJ2-1 gives the whole variable domain KAGVTQTPRYLIKTRGQQVTLSCSPISGHRSVSWYQQTPGQGLQFLFEYFSETQRNKGNFPGRFSGRQFSNSRSEMNVSTLELGDSALYLCASSLVGLAGDNEQFFGPGTRLTVL.

The gene calls are TRBV10-3 and TRBJ2-7, with 10 bases that match TRBD1. Looked up from germline, CDR1 is ENHRY and CDR2 is SYGVKD. The V and J ends lost 10 bases and 3 bases, in that order; junction bases with no gene match: 9. The CDR3 is 14 residues long. The CDR3 is CAKHGTGDCYEQYF. CDR3 DNA sequence: TGTGCCAAACATGGGACAGGGGATTGCTACGAGCAGTACTTC.

J is TRBJ2-5 and V is TRBV12-3 or TRBV12-4, with D maybe TRBD1 (6 bases). This CDR3 has 13 amino acids. V was pared by 6 bases and J by 5 bases, with 13 bases between. This CDR3 is CASRFGTLETQYF. In DNA form, the CDR3 reads TGTGCCAGCAGATTCGGGACACTGGAGACCCAGTACTTC.

This sequence joins TRBV6-6 and TRBJ1-6; possible D gene TRBD1, 6 bases. The CDR3 covers 14 residues. Trimming took off 10 bases at V and 0 bases at J, with 10 bases between the two ends. Germline CDR1 is MNHNY and CDR2 is SVGAGI (reference sequence). Here the CDR3 DNA reads TGTGCCACGAGAGGGGGCTCCTATAATTCACCCCTCCACTTT. Translating it yields CATRGGSYNSPLHF.

The chain joins TRBV3-1 (or the pseudogene TRBV3-2) to TRBJ2-5; D unresolved. The CDR3 is made up of 11 amino acids. The ends were cut back, 4 bases at V and 7 bases at J, with 7 bases in the middle. CDR1 and CDR2 from the germline V gene are LGHDT and YNNKEL (reference sequence). CDR3 sequence (DNA): TGTGCCAGCAGCCTGCGAGGGACCCAGTACTTC. Translated: CASSLRGTQYF.

The V call is TRBV11-3, the J call TRBJ2-1; D is perhaps TRBD1 (5 bases). Trimming stripped 1 base from V and 0 bases from J, with 7 bases between. The CDR3 consists of 15 residues. Germline CDR1 reads SGHNT; CDR2 reads YENEEA. As DNA, the CDR3 is TGTGCCAGCAGCTTAGGTAGGGGCTCCTACAATGAGCAGTTCTTC. It is translated as CASSLGRGSYNEQFF.

The genes are TRBV19 and TRBJ1-2; D possibly corresponds to TRBD1 (5 bases). With 9 bases removed from V and 8 bases from J, the gap between germline ends came to 19 bases. The germline V gene encodes CDR1 LNHDA and CDR2 SQIVND (reference sequence). This CDR3 contains 13 residues. The CDR3 DNA is TGTGCCAGCCGCGCCAGCGGGACGAGAGGCTACACCTTC. Amino acids: CASRASGTRGYTF.

This clone was observed a few times. The CDR3 DNA follows: TGTGCCAGCAGCGGAGTAGCCGGGAACTACAATGAGCAGTTCTTC. Its protein is CASSGVAGNYNEQFF. The rearrangement uses TRBV9 and TRBJ2-1, with TRBD2 as a possible D gene (5 bases). V dropped 3 bases and J dropped 3 bases, with 13 bases sitting between them. CDR1 is SGDLS and CDR2 is YYNGEE in the germline V gene. The CDR3 runs to 15 residues.

The sample holds one count of this clone. The rearrangement uses TRBV7-3 and TRBJ2-1; TRBD1 is a possible D gene (5 bases). The ends were cut back, 1 base at V and 3 bases at J, with 10 bases in the middle. The germline CDR1 and CDR2 sequences are SGHTA and FQGTGA. The CDR3 length is 15 residues. DNA of the CDR3: TGTGCCAGCAGCTTAAAGGGGTCTGACTACAATGAGCAGTTCTTC. It encodes CASSLKGSDYNEQFF.